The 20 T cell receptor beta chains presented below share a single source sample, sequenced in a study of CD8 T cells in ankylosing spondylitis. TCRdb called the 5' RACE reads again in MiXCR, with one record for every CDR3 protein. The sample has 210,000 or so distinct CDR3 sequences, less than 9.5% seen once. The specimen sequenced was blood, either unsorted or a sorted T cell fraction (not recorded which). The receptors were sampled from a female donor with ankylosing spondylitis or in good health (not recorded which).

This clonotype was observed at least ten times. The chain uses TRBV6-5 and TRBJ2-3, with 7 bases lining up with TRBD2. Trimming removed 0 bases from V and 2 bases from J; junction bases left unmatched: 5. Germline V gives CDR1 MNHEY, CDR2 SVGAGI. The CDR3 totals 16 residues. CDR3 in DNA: TGTGCCAGCAGTTACTCCACTAGCGACTACACAGATACGCAGTATTTT. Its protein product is CASSYSTSDYTDTQYF.

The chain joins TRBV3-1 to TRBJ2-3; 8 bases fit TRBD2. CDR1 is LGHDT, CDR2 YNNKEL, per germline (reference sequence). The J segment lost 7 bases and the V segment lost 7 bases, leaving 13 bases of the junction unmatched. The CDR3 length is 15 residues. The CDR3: CASTPTGGAKNTQYF. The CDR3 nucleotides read TGTGCCAGCACCCCCACCGGGGGGGCTAAAAATACGCAGTATTTT.

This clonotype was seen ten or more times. In DNA form, the CDR3 reads TGCAGTGCTTCCTTCACAGATACGCAGTATTTT. It encodes CSASFTDTQYF. The chain recombines TRBV20-1 with TRBJ2-3, with D unclear. This CDR3 region has 11 residues. Germline lookup yields CDR1 DFQATT and CDR2 SNEGSKA (reference sequence). With 5 bases removed from V and 2 bases from J, the gap between germline ends came to 5 bases.

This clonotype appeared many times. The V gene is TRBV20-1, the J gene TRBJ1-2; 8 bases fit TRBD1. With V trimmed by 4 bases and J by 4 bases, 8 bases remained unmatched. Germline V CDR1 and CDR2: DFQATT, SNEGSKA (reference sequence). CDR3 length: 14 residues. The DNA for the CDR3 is TGCAGTGCTATCGACAGGGGCCGACGCTATGGCTACACCTTC. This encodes CSAIDRGRRYGYTF.

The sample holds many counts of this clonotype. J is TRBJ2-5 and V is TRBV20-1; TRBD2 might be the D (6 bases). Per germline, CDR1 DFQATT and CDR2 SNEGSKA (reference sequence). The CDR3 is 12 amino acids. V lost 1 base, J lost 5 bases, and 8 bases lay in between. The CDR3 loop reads CSARGGGETQYF. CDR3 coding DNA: TGCAGTGCTAGAGGAGGAGGGGAGACCCAGTACTTC.

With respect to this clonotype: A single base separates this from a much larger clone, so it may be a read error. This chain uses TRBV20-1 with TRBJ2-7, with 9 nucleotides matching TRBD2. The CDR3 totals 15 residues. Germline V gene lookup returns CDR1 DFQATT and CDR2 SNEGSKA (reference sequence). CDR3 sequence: CIAGGRSGRQDEQYF. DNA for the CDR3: TGCATTGCTGGGGGACGGAGCGGGAGGCAGGACGAGCAGTACTTC.

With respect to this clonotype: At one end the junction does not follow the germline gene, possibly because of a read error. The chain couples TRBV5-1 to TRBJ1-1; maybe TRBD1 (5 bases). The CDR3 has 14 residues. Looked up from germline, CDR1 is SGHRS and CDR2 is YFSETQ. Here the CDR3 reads CVSSLARRGTEAFF. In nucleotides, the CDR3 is TGCGTCAGCAGCTTGGCCCGAAGGGGCACTGAAGCTTTCTTT.

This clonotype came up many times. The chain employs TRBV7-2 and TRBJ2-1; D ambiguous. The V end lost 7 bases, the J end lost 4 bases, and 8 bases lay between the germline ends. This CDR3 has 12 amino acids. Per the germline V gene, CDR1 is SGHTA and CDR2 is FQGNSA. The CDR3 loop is CASKPIYNEQFF. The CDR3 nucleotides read TGTGCCAGCAAACCAATATACAATGAGCAGTTCTTC.

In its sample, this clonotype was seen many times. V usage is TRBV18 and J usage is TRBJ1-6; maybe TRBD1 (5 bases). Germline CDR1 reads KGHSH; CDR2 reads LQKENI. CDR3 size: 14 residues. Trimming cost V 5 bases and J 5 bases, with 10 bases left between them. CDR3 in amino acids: CASSSDSNNSPLHF. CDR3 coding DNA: TGTGCCAGCTCATCAGACAGCAATAATTCACCCCTCCACTTT. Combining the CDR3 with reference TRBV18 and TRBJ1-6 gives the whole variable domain NAGVMQNPRHLVRRRGQEARLRCSPMKGHSHVYWYRQLPEEGLKFMVYLQKENIIDESGMPKERFSAEFPKEGPSILRIQQVVRGDSAAYFCASSSDSNNSPLHFGNGTRLTVT.

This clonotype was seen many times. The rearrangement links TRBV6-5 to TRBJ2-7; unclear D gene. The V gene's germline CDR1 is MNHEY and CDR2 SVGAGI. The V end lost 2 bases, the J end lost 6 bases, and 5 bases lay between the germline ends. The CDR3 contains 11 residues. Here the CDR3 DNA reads TGTGCCAGCAGTTACGGACCCGAGCAGTACTTC. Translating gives CASSYGPEQYF.

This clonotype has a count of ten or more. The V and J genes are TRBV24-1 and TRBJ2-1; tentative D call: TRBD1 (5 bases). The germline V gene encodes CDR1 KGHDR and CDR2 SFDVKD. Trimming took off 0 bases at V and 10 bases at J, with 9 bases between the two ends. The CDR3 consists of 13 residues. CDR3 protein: CATSDLLTEEQFF. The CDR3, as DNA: TGTGCCACCAGTGATTTGCTGACAGAGGAGCAGTTCTTC.

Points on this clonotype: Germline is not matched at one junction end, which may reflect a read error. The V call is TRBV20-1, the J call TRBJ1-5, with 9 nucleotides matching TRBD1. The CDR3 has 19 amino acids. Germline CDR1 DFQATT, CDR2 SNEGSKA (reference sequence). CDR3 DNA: TGCTGTGCTAGAGCTTCCGGGACAGGGCACACTAAGAGCAATCAGCCCCAGCATTTT. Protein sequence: CCARASGTGHTKSNQPQHF.

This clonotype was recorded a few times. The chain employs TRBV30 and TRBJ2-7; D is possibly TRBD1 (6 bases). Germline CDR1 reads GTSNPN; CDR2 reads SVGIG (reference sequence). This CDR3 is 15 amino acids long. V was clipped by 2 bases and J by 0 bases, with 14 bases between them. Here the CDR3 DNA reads TGTGCCTGGAGTTCTTCCAGGGGATACTCCTACGAGCAGTACTTC. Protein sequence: CAWSSSRGYSYEQYF.

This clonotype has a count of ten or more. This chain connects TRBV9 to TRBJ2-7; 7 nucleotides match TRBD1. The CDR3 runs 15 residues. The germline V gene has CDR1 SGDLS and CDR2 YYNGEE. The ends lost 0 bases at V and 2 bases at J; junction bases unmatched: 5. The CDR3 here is CASSVGQGGTYEQYF. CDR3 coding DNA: TGTGCCAGCAGCGTAGGACAGGGTGGCACCTACGAGCAGTACTTC. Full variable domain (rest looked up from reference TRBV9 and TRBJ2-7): DSGVTQTPKHLITATGQRVTLRCSPRSGDLSVYWYQQSLDQGLQFLIQYYNGEERAKGNILERFSAQQFPDLHSELNLSSLELGDSALYFCASSVGQGGTYEQYFGPGTRLTVT.

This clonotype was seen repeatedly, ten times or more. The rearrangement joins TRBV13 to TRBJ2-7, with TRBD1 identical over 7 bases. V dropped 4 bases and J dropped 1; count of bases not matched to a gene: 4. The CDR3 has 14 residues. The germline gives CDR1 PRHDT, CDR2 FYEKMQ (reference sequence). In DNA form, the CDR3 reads TGTGCCAGCAGCTCGGGACAGATTTCCTACGAGCAGTACTTC. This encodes CASSSGQISYEQYF.

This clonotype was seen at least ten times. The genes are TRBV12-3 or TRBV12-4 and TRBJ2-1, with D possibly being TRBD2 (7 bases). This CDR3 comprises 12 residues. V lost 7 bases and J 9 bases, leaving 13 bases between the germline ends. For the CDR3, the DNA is TGTGCCAGCACCTGGGGGGGGGCTGAGCAGTTCTTC. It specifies CASTWGGAEQFF.

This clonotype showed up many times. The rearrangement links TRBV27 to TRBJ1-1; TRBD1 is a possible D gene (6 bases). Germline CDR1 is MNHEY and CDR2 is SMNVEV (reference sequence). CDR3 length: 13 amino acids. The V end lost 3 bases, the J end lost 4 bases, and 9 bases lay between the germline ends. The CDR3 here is CASSLSGATEAFF. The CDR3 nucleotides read TGTGCCAGCAGTTTGTCGGGGGCCACTGAAGCTTTCTTT.

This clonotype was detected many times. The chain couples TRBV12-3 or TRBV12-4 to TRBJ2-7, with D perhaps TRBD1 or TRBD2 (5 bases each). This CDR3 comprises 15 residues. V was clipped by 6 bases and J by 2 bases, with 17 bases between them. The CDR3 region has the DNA TGTGCCAGCAGCACCCGTAGGGGACGCCCCTACGAGCAGTACTTC. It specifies CASSTRRGRPYEQYF.

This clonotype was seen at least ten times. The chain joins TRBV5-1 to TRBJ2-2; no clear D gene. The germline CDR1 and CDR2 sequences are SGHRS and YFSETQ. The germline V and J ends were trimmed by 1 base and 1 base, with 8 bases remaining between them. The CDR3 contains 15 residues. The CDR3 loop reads CASSLTRRNTGELFF. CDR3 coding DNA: TGCGCCAGCAGCTTGACCCGGAGGAACACCGGGGAGCTGTTTTTT.

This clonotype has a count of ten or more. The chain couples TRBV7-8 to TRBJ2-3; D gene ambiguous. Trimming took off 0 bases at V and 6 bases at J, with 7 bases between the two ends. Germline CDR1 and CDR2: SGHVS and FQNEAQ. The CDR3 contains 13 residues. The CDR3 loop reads CASSLAMTDTQYF. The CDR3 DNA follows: TGTGCCAGCAGCTTAGCTATGACTGATACGCAGTATTTT.